These 2 T cell receptor beta chains came from one sample sequenced in a study of T and B cells in COVID-19 patients. BIOMED2 TRB-A/B primer pools were used in multiplex TRB PCR. In TCRdb, the multiplex PCR reads were re-called with MiXCR into one record per CDR3 protein. The sample has approximately 8,000 distinct CDR3 sequences, roughly 27% seen once. TRB was amplified from around 230-520 ng of blood genomic DNA. The sequenced material came from blood. Every receptor here comes from a human donor with active COVID-19.

This clonotype was observed a few times. The J gene is TRBJ2-7, the V gene TRBV18, with 9 bases aligning to TRBD2. The V and J ends lost 3 bases and 7 bases, in that order; junction bases with no gene match: 10. Germline-derived CDR1 and CDR2 are KGHSH and LQKENI. The CDR3 contains 15 residues. CDR3 residues: CASSPLLAGGGEQYF. The DNA for the CDR3 is TGTGCCAGCTCACCTCTTCTGGCGGGAGGGGGAGAGCAGTACTTC.

This clonotype is medium-sized by share. This chain uses TRBV6-4 with TRBJ2-3, with 9 bases aligning to TRBD2. Trimming at V came to 7 bases and at J to 4 bases, leaving 9 bases not matched to a gene. CDR3 length equals 15 residues. CDR1 is MRHNA and CDR2 is SNTAGT in the germline V gene. The CDR3 protein is CASTREAGGADTQYF. In DNA form, the CDR3 reads TGTGCCAGCACCCGAGAGGCGGGAGGGGCAGATACGCAGTATTTT.